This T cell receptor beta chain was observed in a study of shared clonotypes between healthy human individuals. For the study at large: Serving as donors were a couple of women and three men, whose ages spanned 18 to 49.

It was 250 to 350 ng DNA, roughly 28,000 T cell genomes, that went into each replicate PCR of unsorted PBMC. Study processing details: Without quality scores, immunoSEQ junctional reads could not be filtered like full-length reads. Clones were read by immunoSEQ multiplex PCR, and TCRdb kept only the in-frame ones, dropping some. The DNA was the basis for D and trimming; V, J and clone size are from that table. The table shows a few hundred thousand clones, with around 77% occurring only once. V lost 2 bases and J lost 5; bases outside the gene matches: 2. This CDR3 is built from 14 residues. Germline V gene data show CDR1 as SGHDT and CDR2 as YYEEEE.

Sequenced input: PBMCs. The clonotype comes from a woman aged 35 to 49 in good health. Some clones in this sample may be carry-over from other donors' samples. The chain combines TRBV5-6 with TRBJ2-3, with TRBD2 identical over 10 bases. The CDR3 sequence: CASSLPSGRDTQYF. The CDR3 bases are TGTGCCAGCAGCTTACCTAGCGGGAGAGATACGCAGTATTTT.